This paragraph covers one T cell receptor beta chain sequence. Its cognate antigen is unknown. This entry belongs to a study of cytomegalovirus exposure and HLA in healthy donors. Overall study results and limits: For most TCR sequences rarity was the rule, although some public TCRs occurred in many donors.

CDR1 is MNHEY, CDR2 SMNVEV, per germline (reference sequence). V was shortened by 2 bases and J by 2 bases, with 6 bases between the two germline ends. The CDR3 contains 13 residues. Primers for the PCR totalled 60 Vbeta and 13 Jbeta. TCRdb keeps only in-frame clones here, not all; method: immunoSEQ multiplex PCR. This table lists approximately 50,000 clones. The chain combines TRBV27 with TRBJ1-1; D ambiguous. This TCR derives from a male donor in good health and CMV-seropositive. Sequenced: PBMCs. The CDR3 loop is CASSLGRNTEAFF. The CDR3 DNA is TGTGCCAGCAGTTTAGGGAGAAACACTGAAGCTTTCTTT.